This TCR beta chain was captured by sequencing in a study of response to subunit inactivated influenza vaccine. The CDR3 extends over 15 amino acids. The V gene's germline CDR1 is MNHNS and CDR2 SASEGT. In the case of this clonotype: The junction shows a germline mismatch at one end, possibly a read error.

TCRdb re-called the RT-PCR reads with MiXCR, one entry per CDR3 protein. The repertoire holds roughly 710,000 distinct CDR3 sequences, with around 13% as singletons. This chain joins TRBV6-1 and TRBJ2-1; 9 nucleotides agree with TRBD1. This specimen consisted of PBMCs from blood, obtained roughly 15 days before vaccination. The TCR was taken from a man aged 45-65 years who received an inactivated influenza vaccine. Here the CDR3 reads CASNEGDRENDEQFF. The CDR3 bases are TGTGCCAGCAATGAAGGGGACAGGGAAAACGATGAGCAGTTCTTC.